This section outlines one T cell receptor (beta chain) sequence together with its context. TCRdb's copy holds only in-frame clones and misses some; the assay was immunoSEQ multiplex PCR. The sample yields 330,000 or so clones, about 88% seen once. The data derive from a study of blood T cell repertoires in COVID-19. The CDR3 totals 15 residues. V was cut by 1 base and J by 4 bases, with 16 bases left in between. The germline V gene has CDR1 GTSNPN and CDR2 SVGIG (reference sequence). The sample comprised PBMCs or T cells enriched from blood (not recorded which). V usage is TRBV30 and J usage is TRBJ2-5, with D perhaps matching TRBD2 (5 bases). This receptor was identified in a woman aged 25 to 39 who had recovered from COVID-19. CDR3: CAWSGRISRGETQYF. CDR3 DNA: TGTGCCTGGAGTGGCCGAATTTCCCGGGGAGAGACCCAGTACTTC.